This TCR beta chain was identified during a study of blood T cell repertoires in COVID-19 (dated by TCRdb to 2020 to 2021). Looking at the study overall: The collaborator samples originated in the United States, Italy and Spain and spanned the acute and convalescent phases of COVID-19. Sample metadata almost always included a de-identified subject ID, COVID-19 status, age in years and sex. Where available, HLA class I and class II types were taken from metadata supplied by the sample provider and were not determined by assay-based typing. The material from the prospective study consisted of cDNA or gDNA derived from T cells, B-cell-depleted T cells, or PBMCs. The repertoires were released in a freely available public database intended as a resource for research on the immune response to SARS-CoV-2. Deeply sampled blood TCRbeta repertoires from subjects exposed to, actively infected with, or recovered from COVID-19 were included in the dataset. The samples were drawn from the first 160 participants of the ongoing ImmuneRACE study and from about 1,200 subjects provided by 6 global collaborators.

TCRbeta CDR3 regions were amplified from genomic DNA using the immunoSEQ Assay, a bias-controlled multiplex PCR. As for the original processing: The number of nucleated cells in each sample was estimated from the amplification of reference gene primers within the assay. To quantify the absolute abundance of each unique TCRbeta CDR3 rearrangement, sequence reads were collapsed and filtered. Productive Simpson clonality was computed per sample as the square root of Simpson's diversity index over productive rearrangements. In its TCRdb copy, this immuneACCESS table keeps in-frame sequences only and misses some clones. Where compared with another copy, unresolved V genes explain less than half of these, and the others have no known cause. That table gives V, J and clone size, and the DNA gave D and trimming. Present in this sample are 380,000 or so clones, about 89% of which were seen just once. The ten top clones hold roughly 1.2% of the sample.

The CDR3 contains 15 residues, cysteine and phenylalanine counted. Of the read, only the CDR3 DNA is kept; its 45 bases are in frame from base 1. Trimming leaves V shorter by 3 bases and J shorter by 2 bases, with the junction holding 3 bases beyond the gene matches. The germline V gene specifies SGDLS as CDR1 and YYNGEE as CDR2. Broad study findings and their caveats: How much clinical and demographic metadata was included differed by source and by participant, and the metadata was provided uncurated.

Whole blood was collected in K2EDTA tubes by collaborating institutions according to the institutions' own protocols. For TCRbeta analysis, collaborators shipped samples in one of three forms: frozen whole blood, isolated PBMCs, or DNA extracted from either of those sample types. A word on this clone: Its antigen is still unknown. Base qualities were left out, and no much larger clone turns up one base away.

The chain uses TRBV9 and TRBJ2-3; a stretch of 10 junction bases matches TRBD2. The origin of this receptor is a man aged 35-49 years with acute or convalescent COVID-19. Source material: peripheral blood. The DNA sequence is given as TGTGCCAGCAGCGGAGGACTAGCGGACACAGATACGCAGTATTTT. Translated, it reads CASSGGLADTDTQYF. Extended through the reference TRBV9 and TRBJ2-3 proteins, this CDR3 yields the full variable domain: DSGVTQTPKHLITATGQRVTLRCSPRSGDLSVYWYQQSLDQGLQFLIQYYNGEERAKGNILERFSAQQFPDLHSELNLSSLELGDSALYFCASSGGLADTDTQYFGPGTRLTVL.